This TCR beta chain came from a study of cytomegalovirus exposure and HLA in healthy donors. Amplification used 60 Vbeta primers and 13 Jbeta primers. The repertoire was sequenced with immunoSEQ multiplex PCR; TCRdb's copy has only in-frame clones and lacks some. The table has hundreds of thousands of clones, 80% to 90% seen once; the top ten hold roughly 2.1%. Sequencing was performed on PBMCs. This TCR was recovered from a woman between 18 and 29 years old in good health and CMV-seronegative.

CDR3 residues: CASSASTAAEAFF. DNA for the CDR3: TGTGCCAGCAGCGCTTCAACGGCGGCTGAAGCTTTCTTT. The V call is TRBV16, the J call TRBJ1-1; no definite D call. This CDR3 is 13 amino acids long. Trimming cost V 5 bases and J 6 bases, with 13 bases left between them. Germline V gives CDR1 KGHSY, CDR2 FQNENV.